Listed below are T cell receptor beta chains from one sample, sequenced in a study of blood T cell repertoires in COVID-19. Data came from immunoSEQ multiplex PCR; TCRdb stores just in-frame clones and leaves some out. The table lists roughly 130,000 clones, roughly nine tenths of them singletons. Sequenced material: peripheral blood. Source of these receptors: a human donor with COVID-19, enrolled during active disease. The donor label of this sample is uncertain. CDR3s include the opening cysteine and the closing phenylalanine or tryptophan. D genes are given only for firm matches. Size values are once, few and many counts, or a class for expanded clones, and some rows have none.

J gene,clone size,V gene,D gene,CDR3 DNA,CDR3 protein
TRBJ2-5,-,TRBV7-2,-,TGTGCCAGCAGCGTTCGAGGGAGAGAGACCCAGTACTTC,CASSVRGRETQYF
TRBJ1-2,-,TRBV3-1/TRBV3-2,TRBD1,TGTGCCAGCAGCCGTTTGGGACAGGGCGATGGCTACACCTTC,CASSRLGQGDGYTF
TRBJ2-5,-,TRBV2,-,TGTGCCAGCGGGGCCCAAGGGGAGACCCAGTACTTC,CASGAQGETQYF
TRBJ2-1,-,TRBV11-2,-,TGTGCCAGCAGCTTAGGCCGCTCCTATGGGCAGTTCTTC,CASSLGRSYGQFF
TRBJ2-5,once,TRBV3-1/TRBV3-2,TRBD2,TGTGCCAGCAGCCAATCAGCGGGGGAGACCCAGTACTTC,CASSQSAGETQYF
TRBJ2-7,-,TRBV7-9,-,TGTGCCAGCAGCATAAACAGCTACGAGCAGTACTTC,CASSINSYEQYF
TRBJ1-5,-,TRBV19,TRBD1,TGTGCCAGTAGTGTCCGACCCCGGACAGGGGACTATCAGCCCCAGCATTTT,CASSVRPRTGDYQPQHF
TRBJ1-2,-,TRBV27,TRBD1,TGTGCCAGCAGTTTACTGGGACAGAAAGAGGGCTACACCTTC,CASSLLGQKEGYTF
TRBJ1-3,-,TRBV9,-,TGTGCCAGCAGGAAAGGGGAGGCCACCTCTGGAAACACCATATATTTT,CASRKGEATSGNTIYF
TRBJ2-7,-,TRBV12-3/TRBV12-4,-,TGTGCCAGCAGTTTTCTGGGCCTGGAGCAGTACTTC,CASSFLGLEQYF
TRBJ2-7,-,TRBV5-3,-,TGTGCCAGAAGCCCTACCTACGAGCAGTACTTC,CARSPTYEQYF
TRBJ2-5,-,TRBV5-1,-,TGCGCCAGCAGCTTAACTCCTACGGGGCAAGAGACCCAGTACTTC,CASSLTPTGQETQYF
TRBJ2-7,-,TRBV2,-,TGTGCCAGCAGTGACAGGTCCGCCTACGAGCAGTACTTC,CASSDRSAYEQYF
TRBJ2-7,-,TRBV5-6,TRBD2,TGTGCCAGCAGTCGGACTAGCGGGGTTATCTACGAGCAGTACTTC,CASSRTSGVIYEQYF
TRBJ1-4,-,TRBV28,-,TGTGCCAGCAGGCAACCGGTTGAAAAACTGTTTTTT,CASRQPVEKLFF
TRBJ2-3,-,TRBV3-1/TRBV3-2,TRBD1,TGTGCCAGCAGCCAAGGACAGGGGGCAGATACGCAGTATTTT,CASSQGQGADTQYF
TRBJ2-1,-,TRBV24-1,TRBD1,TGTGCCACCAGTGATTTCCGGACAGGGGCGGACAATGAGCAGTTCTTC,CATSDFRTGADNEQFF
TRBJ2-7,-,TRBV13,-,TGTGCCAGCAGCTTCGGTGGTCAGGGGTCAGGAGACGAGCAGTACTTC,CASSFGGQGSGDEQYF
TRBJ1-5,-,TRBV7-2,-,TGTGCCAGCAGTCCCGGAGGCGGGCGGGGGCGGCCCCAGCATTTT,CASSPGGGRGRPQHF
TRBJ1-1,once,TRBV18,-,TGTGCCAGCTCACCATGGGGGGATGGGAACACTGAAGCTTTCTTT,CASSPWGDGNTEAFF
TRBJ1-2,-,TRBV7-9,-,TGTGCCAGCAGCCCCTCCTATGGCTACACCTTC,CASSPSYGYTF
TRBJ2-2,-,TRBV5-4,-,TGTGCCAGCAGCCCGCGCGGGGGCGGGCTGAACACCGGGGAGCTGTTTTTT,CASSPRGGGLNTGELFF
TRBJ2-5,-,TRBV19,-,TGTGCCAGTAGTATAGCCCTCGGACAGATTTCGTCCCTAGAGACCCAGTACTTC,CASSIALGQISSLETQYF
TRBJ2-2,-,TRBV15,TRBD2,TGTGCCACCAGCAGAGATCTGCGGGGGGGCATCGGGGAGCTGTTTTTT,CATSRDLRGGIGELFF
TRBJ2-1,-,TRBV5-1,-,TGCGCCAGCAGCCCGACGGACAGCTCCTACAATGAGCAGTTCTTC,CASSPTDSSYNEQFF
TRBJ1-4,-,TRBV9,TRBD1,TGTGCCAGCAGCGTAAGACAGGGGGATGAGGTTGAAAAACTGTTTTTT,CASSVRQGDEVEKLFF
TRBJ2-1,-,TRBV11-3,TRBD2,TGTGCCAGCAGCTCGGGACTAGCTTACAATGAGCAGTTCTTC,CASSSGLAYNEQFF
TRBJ2-3,-,TRBV5-1,TRBD2,TGCGCCAGCACCGTAGCGGGGGGGTCACAGGATACGCAGTATTTT,CASTVAGGSQDTQYF
TRBJ2-2,-,TRBV7-8,TRBD1,TGTGCCAGCAGCTCAACAGGGGGCCAGCACACCGGGGAGCTGTTTTTT,CASSSTGGQHTGELFF
TRBJ1-3,-,TRBV20-1,-,TGCAGTGCTAGTGGGGAGGCTGGAAACACCATATATTTT,CSASGEAGNTIYF
TRBJ2-3,-,TRBV5-4,-,TGTGCCAGCAGCTTGCGGGACACAGATACGCAGTATTTT,CASSLRDTDTQYF
TRBJ2-7,-,TRBV7-9,TRBD1,TGTGCCAGCAGCTTTGACCAGGGGGCCTACGAGCAGTACTTC,CASSFDQGAYEQYF
TRBJ1-5,-,TRBV27,-,TGTGCCAGCAGTTTATCCAGGTCGGGGGCGGGGGATCAGCCCCAGCATTTT,CASSLSRSGAGDQPQHF
TRBJ2-7,-,TRBV19,-,TGTGCCAGTAGTACCCAGATAGGGAGCTCCTACGAGCAGTACTTC,CASSTQIGSSYEQYF
TRBJ1-1,-,TRBV6-5,-,TGTGCCAGCAGTCCGAGGACAGCGAACACTGAAGCTTTCTTT,CASSPRTANTEAFF
TRBJ1-4,-,TRBV7-2,-,TGTGCCAGCAGCTCTCGACAGGACAAAAAACTGTTTTTT,CASSSRQDKKLFF
TRBJ2-7,-,TRBV3-1/TRBV3-2,-,TGTGCCAGCAGTCCACTAGTGAACACTTACGAGCAGTACTTC,CASSPLVNTYEQYF
TRBJ2-7,-,TRBV19,TRBD1,TGTGCCAGTAGTACCCATCACAGGGGTAGATACGAGCAGTACTTC,CASSTHHRGRYEQYF
TRBJ2-1,-,TRBV20-1,TRBD2,TGCAGTGCCCCCGGGGGGAATGAGCAGTTCTTC,CSAPGGNEQFF
TRBJ1-1,-,TRBV9,-,TGTGCCAGCAGCGTAGGACCCAGGGACACTGAAGCTTTCTTT,CASSVGPRDTEAFF
TRBJ2-7,once,TRBV10-2,TRBD1,TGCGCCAGCAGCGCGGGACAGGGGAGGTACGAGCAGTACTTC,CASSAGQGRYEQYF
TRBJ2-7,-,TRBV30,-,TGTGCCTGGAGTGTACTCTATCCGCCGTCATCCTACGAGCAGTACTTC,CAWSVLYPPSSYEQYF
TRBJ1-1,-,TRBV18,TRBD1,TGTGCCAGCTCAGCCACCGGGACAGGGGTAGGGACTGAAGCTTTCTTT,CASSATGTGVGTEAFF
TRBJ1-2,-,TRBV9,TRBD1,TGTGCCAGCAGCGCGGGACAGGGGCCCCGGGGGAAAGGCTACACCTTC,CASSAGQGPRGKGYTF
TRBJ2-5,-,TRBV5-4,TRBD1,TGTGCCAGCAGGCCTCGGGACAGGGAGGAGACCCAGTACTTC,CASRPRDREETQYF
TRBJ2-7,-,TRBV10-2,-,TGCGCCAGCAGTTGGGACATTTCCTACGAGCAGTACTTC,CASSWDISYEQYF
TRBJ1-2,once,TRBV4-2,TRBD1,TGTGCCAGCAGCCAACCAGGACAGGGAGGATATGGCTACACCTTC,CASSQPGQGGYGYTF
TRBJ1-1,-,TRBV5-4,-,TGTGCCAGCAGCCCTCCCGACAGGAACACTGAAGCTTTCTTT,CASSPPDRNTEAFF
TRBJ1-1,-,TRBV5-6,-,TGTGCCAGCAGCCCAAGAGTGAACACTGAAGCTTTCTTT,CASSPRVNTEAFF
TRBJ1-1,-,TRBV6-4,TRBD1,TGTGCCAGCAGTAAGACAGGGGTGAACACTGAAGCTTTCTTT,CASSKTGVNTEAFF
TRBJ2-1,-,TRBV5-4,TRBD1,TGTGCCAGCAGCTCGGACAGGGGCTCCTACAATGAGCAGTTCTTC,CASSSDRGSYNEQFF
TRBJ2-1,-,TRBV5-1,TRBD1,TGCGCCAGCAGCTTGGCCTCAGGGGGCCTTATCTACAATGAGCAGTTCTTC,CASSLASGGLIYNEQFF
TRBJ2-7,-,TRBV10-1,-,TGCGCCAGCAGTGAGCGGGGAAGCTCCTACGAGCAGTACTTC,CASSERGSSYEQYF
TRBJ2-7,-,TRBV5-1,TRBD1,TGCGCCAGCAGTCCGGGACAGGGGTTCGAGCAGTACTTC,CASSPGQGFEQYF